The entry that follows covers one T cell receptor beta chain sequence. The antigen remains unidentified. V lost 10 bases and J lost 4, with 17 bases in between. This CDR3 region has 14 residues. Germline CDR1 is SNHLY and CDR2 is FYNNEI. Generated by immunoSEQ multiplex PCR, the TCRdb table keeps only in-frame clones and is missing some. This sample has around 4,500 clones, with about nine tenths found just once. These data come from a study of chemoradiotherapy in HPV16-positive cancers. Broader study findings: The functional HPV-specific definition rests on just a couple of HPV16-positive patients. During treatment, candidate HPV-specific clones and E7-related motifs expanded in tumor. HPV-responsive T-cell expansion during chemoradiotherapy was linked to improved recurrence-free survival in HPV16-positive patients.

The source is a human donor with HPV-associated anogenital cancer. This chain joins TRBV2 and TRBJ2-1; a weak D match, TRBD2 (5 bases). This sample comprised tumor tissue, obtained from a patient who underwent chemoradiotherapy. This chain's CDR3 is CATAEEIGYNEQFF. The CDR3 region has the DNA TGTGCCACAGCGGAGGAGATCGGTTACAATGAGCAGTTCTTC. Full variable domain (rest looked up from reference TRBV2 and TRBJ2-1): EPEVTQTPSHQVTQMGQEVILRCVPISNHLYFYWYRQILGQKVEFLVSFYNNEISEKSEIFDDQFSVERPDGSNFTLKIRSTKLEDSAMYFCATAEEIGYNEQFFGPGTRLTVL.